Reported below is one T cell receptor (beta chain). The antigen is not known. These data belong to a study of T cell repertoires in cytomegalovirus infection. Across the whole study: Through public TCR beta signatures, both CMV infection and matching HLA type were indicated.

Deletions cut 2 bases from V and 7 bases from J, with 5 bases between. This CDR3 spans 11 amino acids. TCRdb reprocessed the reads via MiXCR and lists one record per CDR3 protein. The sample carries fewer than 200,000 distinct CDR3 sequences, about a tenth recorded once. Study conclusions and caveats: HLA-C-restricted CMV-specific TCR beta clonotypes prevailed in the ex vivo response. Pooled public TCR beta family frequency picked out CMV carriers with the relevant HLA.

The J gene is TRBJ1-2, the V gene TRBV12-3 or TRBV12-4; no firm D call. The sequencing input was PBMCs. This clonotype was sampled from a human donor in good health (CMV status not recorded). Some clones in this sample may be carry-over from other donors' samples. CDR3 sequence reads: CASSLLSGYTF. The CDR3 nucleotides read TGTGCCAGCAGTTTATTGTCTGGCTACACCTTC.